This T cell receptor (beta chain) was retrieved from a study of vaccination effects on CD4 cells after COVID-19. V lost 4 bases and J lost 4; bases outside the gene matches: 8. The CDR3 is 15 amino acids. Germline assignment: CDR1 LGHNA and CDR2 YSLEER. Worth noting for this clone: Its matching antigen is unknown.

Expansion of antigen-specific CD4+ T cells with viral peptide pools was carried out by the ViraFEST assay before sequencing. Cultured cells yielded isolated CD4+ T cells after less than 11 days. Nobody among the vaccine recipients had prior SARS-CoV-2 infection (nucleocapsid antibodies were negative). Sequenced by immunoSEQ multiplex PCR; TCRdb stores in-frame clones only, minus some. The data contain 41,000 or so clones, more than 60% of them singletons. Sample: CD4+ T cells from PBMCs cultured with HCoV-OC43 spike peptides, taken before COVID-19 vaccination. Subset denoted: HCoV-OC43 spike overlapping peptide pool stimulation. The genes are TRBV4-3 and TRBJ1-1, with 8 bases identical to TRBD1. This clonotype originated in a human donor who received a COVID-19 vaccine. The DNA of the CDR3 is TGCGCCAGCAGCCCTGGACAGGGTCGACGCACTGAAGCTTTCTTT. This codes for CASSPGQGRRTEAFF.